The source of this T cell receptor beta chain is a study of CD8+CD57+ T cells in acquired aplastic anemia. Study information: CD4+ and CD8+ cells, once sorted, gave DNA averaging approximately 3 ug.

It was genomic DNA that served as the template for profiling TCR beta VDJ and CDR3. TCRdb reanalysed the reads using MiXCR and keeps one entry per CDR3 protein. The table has some 220,000 distinct CDR3 sequences, about a third seen once; the top ten hold around 1.1%. Germline V gene sequence: CDR1 LGHDT, CDR2 YNNKEL (reference sequence). V lost 0 bases to trimming and J lost 4 bases, with 15 bases between them. The CDR3 covers 16 residues. As to this clonotype: Its antigen is unknown.

General study results and limits: For CD8+ Simpson's diversity, patients and controls showed no significant difference.

The sequenced sample was sorted CD4+, CD8+, or CD8+CD57+ T cells (not recorded which) from PBMCs. The rearrangement links TRBV3-1 to TRBJ1-2, with D possibly being TRBD1 (5 bases). The clonotype comes from a human donor in good health, serving as a control. In DNA form, the CDR3 reads TGTGCCAGCAGCCAAGATCAGACGAGGGGCCCCTATGGCTACACCTTC. Protein sequence: CASSQDQTRGPYGYTF.